Shown below are 7 T cell receptor beta chains from a single sample sequenced in a study of blood T cell repertoires in COVID-19. Measured with immunoSEQ multiplex PCR; TCRdb has only the in-frame clones, and not every one. Among approximately 300,000 clones listed, roughly 90% were seen once. The sample was PBMCs or T cells enriched from blood (not recorded which). These receptors were taken from a woman aged 30 to 39 who had been exposed to COVID-19.

The chain joins TRBV10-3 to TRBJ2-7; perhaps TRBD1 as D (6 bases). V shed 5 bases and J shed 6 bases, with 17 bases lying between them. Germline V CDR1 and CDR2: ENHRY, SYGVKD. CDR3 size: 14 residues. The CDR3 here is CAISTLQGISEQYF. DNA of the CDR3: TGTGCCATCAGTACCCTACAGGGAATCTCCGAGCAGTACTTC.

The chain is built from TRBV15 and TRBJ2-5; TRBD1 matches at 12 bases. The CDR3 is 15 amino acids. Trimming at V came to 1 base and at J to 10 bases, leaving 7 bases not matched to a gene. CDR1 is LNHNV, CDR2 YYDKDF, per germline (reference sequence). The CDR3: CATSRGGTGGRDQYF. In DNA form, the CDR3 reads TGTGCCACCAGCAGAGGGGGGACAGGGGGCAGGGACCAGTACTTC. Variable domain in full (rest from reference TRBV15 and TRBJ2-5): DAMVIQNPRYQVTQFGKPVTLSCSQTLNHNVMYWYQQKSSQAPKLLFHYYDKDFNNEADTPDNFQSRRPNTSFCFLDIRSPGLGDTAMYLCATSRGGTGGRDQYFGPGTRLLVL.

This clone was counted once. CDR3 nucleotides: TGTGCCAGTAGTATAAACCGTGGGCAGGGAAATAACTATGGCTACACCTTC. Protein product: CASSINRGQGNNYGYTF. V is TRBV19 and J is TRBJ1-2; maybe TRBD1 (5 bases). V lost 2 bases and J 1 base, leaving 17 bases between the germline ends. CDR3 length: 17 amino acids. CDR1 LNHDA and CDR2 SQIVND come from the germline V gene (reference sequence).

V gene TRBV7-2 combines with J gene TRBJ1-2; TRBD1 agrees at 9 bases. After removal of 5 bases from V and 6 bases from J, the junction contained 13 bases not matched to a gene. There are 16 residues in the CDR3. Looked up from germline, CDR1 is SGHTA and CDR2 is FQGNSA. The CDR3 nucleotides are TGTGCCAGCAGCACCGCGGGACAGGGACCATCTCATGGCTACACCTTC. Translated: CASSTAGQGPSHGYTF. Variable domain in full (rest from reference TRBV7-2 and TRBJ1-2): GAGVSQSPSNKVTEKGKDVELRCDPISGHTALYWYRQSLGQGLEFLIYFQGNSAPDKSGLPSDRFSAERTGGSVSTLTIQRTQQEDSAVYLCASSTAGQGPSHGYTFGSGTRLTVV.

The sample holds a few counts of this clone. This chain uses TRBV5-6 with TRBJ2-1; D not resolved. Germline CDR1 reads SGHDT; CDR2 reads YYEEEE. V shed 3 bases and J shed 0 bases, with 4 bases lying between them. The CDR3 has 13 amino acids. The CDR3 protein is CASSSSSYNEQFF. Here the CDR3 DNA reads TGTGCCAGCAGCTCATCCTCCTACAATGAGCAGTTCTTC.

The DNA of the CDR3 is TGTGCCAGCAGCCCCTTGGCGGGGGCAAGTGGCTACACCTTC. Translation: CASSPLAGASGYTF. The chain is built from TRBV3-1 (or the pseudogene TRBV3-2) and TRBJ1-2, with D possibly TRBD1 on 6 matching bases. V was trimmed by 4 bases and J by 7 bases, leaving 16 bases between them. This CDR3 has 14 amino acids. Germline V gene sequence: CDR1 LGHDT, CDR2 YNNKEL (reference sequence).

This rearrangement joins TRBV7-9 to TRBJ1-1; the D is unclear. The CDR3 contains 12 residues. Trimming left V 1 base short and J 4 bases short, with 4 bases between. Germline loops: CDR1 SEHNR, CDR2 FQNEAQ (reference sequence). The CDR3 bases are TGTGCCAGCAGCTTAGACAGCACTGAAGCTTTCTTT. Translated: CASSLDSTEAFF.